These T cell receptor beta chains were read from a single sample in a study of cytomegalovirus exposure and HLA in healthy donors. Clones were sequenced by immunoSEQ multiplex PCR, and TCRdb holds only the in-frame ones, with some missing. The sample gives approximately 110,000 clones, around 70% of which show up once; about 9% is in the top ten. The sequenced material came from PBMCs. The receptor set was obtained from a man younger than 40 in good health and CMV-seropositive. The CDR3 runs from the conserved cysteine through the conserved F or W. Each record gives: D gene, clone size, V gene, J gene, CDR3 DNA, CDR3 protein. A D gene is named only where the DNA matches it firmly. Rows may omit the clone size; those that give it use once, few, many or a size class.

D: NA; size: NA; V: TRBV19; J: TRBJ1-2; DNA: TGTGCCAGTACGGGGGTACGGGGCTACACCTTC; CDR3: CASTGVRGYTF
D: NA; size: NA; V: TRBV5-1; J: TRBJ2-7; DNA: TGCGCCAGCCGCGATACCTACGAGCAGTACTTC; CDR3: CASRDTYEQYF
D: NA; size: NA; V: TRBV6-5; J: TRBJ1-2; DNA: TGTGCCAGCAGTTTAGCGGGGACCCCATACTATGGCTACACCTTC; CDR3: CASSLAGTPYYGYTF
D: TRBD1; size: few; V: TRBV4-3; J: TRBJ1-5; DNA: TGCGCCAGCAGCCACCGGACAGGGGGGGATCAGCCCCAGCATTTT; CDR3: CASSHRTGGDQPQHF
D: NA; size: NA; V: TRBV19; J: TRBJ1-4; DNA: TGTGCCAGTAGTATAGCGGGGGTTGGAGAAAAACTGTTTTTT; CDR3: CASSIAGVGEKLFF
D: TRBD2; size: NA; V: TRBV7-2; J: TRBJ2-3; DNA: TGTGCCAGCAGCCTAGCGGGGCCCACCCGCACAGATACGCAGTATTTT; CDR3: CASSLAGPTRTDTQYF
D: NA; size: NA; V: TRBV9; J: TRBJ2-3; DNA: TGTGCCAGCAGCGTAGAGAGCAGGGTTGGTAAAGATACGCAGTATTTT; CDR3: CASSVESRVGKDTQYF
D: NA; size: NA; V: TRBV7-6; J: TRBJ2-7; DNA: TGTGCCAGCAGCTTAGGTAACGAGCAGTACTTC; CDR3: CASSLGNEQYF
D: TRBD1; size: few; V: TRBV7-8; J: TRBJ1-2; DNA: TGTGCCAGCAGCCCGCTCGGGACAGAAGCTAACTATGGCTACACCTTC; CDR3: CASSPLGTEANYGYTF
D: NA; size: NA; V: TRBV29-1; J: TRBJ2-4; DNA: TGCAGCGTTGCCTTAGGAGGCTTAGCCAAAAACATTCAGTACTTC; CDR3: CSVALGGLAKNIQYF
D: NA; size: few; V: TRBV5-1; J: TRBJ2-3; DNA: TGCGCCAGCAGCTTGGGGGGCCCAGATACGCAGTATTTT; CDR3: CASSLGGPDTQYF
D: NA; size: NA; V: TRBV2; J: TRBJ2-2; DNA: TGTGCCAGCAAGTTTTCCCCCGGGGAGCCGTTTTTT; CDR3: CASKFSPGEPFF
D: NA; size: NA; V: TRBV5-4; J: TRBJ1-1; DNA: TGTGCCAGCAGTACGACAGCGAACACTGAAGCTTTCTTT; CDR3: CASSTTANTEAFF
D: TRBD2; size: NA; V: TRBV30; J: TRBJ2-1; DNA: TGTGCCTGGTCAAGCGGGAGGGCCTATGAGCAGTTCTTC; CDR3: CAWSSGRAYEQFF
D: TRBD1; size: NA; V: TRBV27; J: TRBJ1-2; DNA: TGTGCCAGCAGTTTATCGCCCAGGACAGGCGGAGGCTACACCTTC; CDR3: CASSLSPRTGGGYTF
D: TRBD2; size: NA; V: TRBV5-1; J: TRBJ2-5; DNA: TGCGCCAGCAGCTTGACTAGCGGGGGGGCCCGGGGAGAGACCCAGTACTTC; CDR3: CASSLTSGGARGETQYF
D: NA; size: few; V: TRBV7-9; J: TRBJ2-1; DNA: TGTGCCAGCAGCCCAAGACTAGGGGAGCAGTTCTTC; CDR3: CASSPRLGEQFF
D: TRBD1; size: few; V: TRBV6-6; J: TRBJ1-1; DNA: TGTGCCAGCAGGCCAAGGACAGGAATGAACACTGAAGCTTTCTTT; CDR3: CASRPRTGMNTEAFF
D: NA; size: few; V: TRBV5-1; J: TRBJ2-1; DNA: TGCGCCAGCAGCGCGGACACTTACAATGAGCAGTTCTTC; CDR3: CASSADTYNEQFF
D: NA; size: few; V: TRBV30; J: TRBJ2-4; DNA: TGTGCCTGGAGTGTACGGGCACAGGGAGGGGACATTCAGTACTTC; CDR3: CAWSVRAQGGDIQYF
D: TRBD2; size: NA; V: TRBV28; J: TRBJ2-2; DNA: TGTGCCAGCAGTTTTCCTTCCCTGGGACTAGCGGGAGGGCCTATCGGGGAGCTGTTTTTT; CDR3: CASSFPSLGLAGGPIGELFF
D: NA; size: NA; V: TRBV28; J: TRBJ1-1; DNA: TGTGCCAGCAGCCGCGATCCGGTAGCTTTCTTT; CDR3: CASSRDPVAFF
D: NA; size: once; V: TRBV28; J: TRBJ1-2; DNA: TGTGCCAGCAGTTTATCTCGGCTCCCACTAGCTAACTATGGCTACACCTTC; CDR3: CASSLSRLPLANYGYTF
D: TRBD1; size: NA; V: TRBV5-6; J: TRBJ1-5; DNA: TGTGCCAGCAGCGCCCCATTCGACAGGGGGTCTTTGCATTTT; CDR3: CASSAPFDRGSLHF
D: NA; size: few; V: TRBV5-1; J: TRBJ2-7; DNA: TGCGCCAGCAGCTTACGGGGGAGCCCCTACGAGCAGTACTTC; CDR3: CASSLRGSPYEQYF
D: TRBD2; size: NA; V: TRBV5-1; J: TRBJ2-5; DNA: TGCGCCAGCAGCTGGCCGGGACTAACGTACCAAGAGACCCAGTACTTC; CDR3: CASSWPGLTYQETQYF
D: NA; size: NA; V: TRBV19; J: TRBJ1-5; DNA: TGTGCCAGTAGTACCTCCGGGGGGAATCAGCCCCAGCATTTT; CDR3: CASSTSGGNQPQHF
D: NA; size: few; V: TRBV6-5; J: TRBJ1-1; DNA: TGTGCCAGCAGTTACTCGTTACAAATGAACACTGAAGCTTTCTTT; CDR3: CASSYSLQMNTEAFF
D: TRBD2; size: NA; V: TRBV29-1; J: TRBJ2-3; DNA: TGCAGCGTTCAGGGACTAGCGGGAATCACAGATACGCAGTATTTT; CDR3: CSVQGLAGITDTQYF
D: NA; size: NA; V: TRBV10-3; J: TRBJ2-2; DNA: TGTGCCATCAGTGGGGGACTGAAGAGCGGGGAGCTGTTTTTT; CDR3: CAISGGLKSGELFF
D: NA; size: few; V: TRBV18; J: TRBJ2-1; DNA: TGTGCCAGCTCACCATCTCACCCGCGGGGTGTGACAACAAATGAGCAGTTCTTC; CDR3: CASSPSHPRGVTTNEQFF
D: TRBD1; size: NA; V: TRBV28; J: TRBJ1-2; DNA: TGTGCCAGCAGGTCTAGCGACAGGGTTCGGGGCTACACCTTC; CDR3: CASRSSDRVRGYTF